This entry lists 2 T cell receptor beta chains sequenced from one sample in a study of beta chain features in type 1 diabetes. Isolated RNA was reverse transcribed in full, so expressed TCRB transcripts were sequenced. Profiling relied on immunoSEQ multiplex PCR, and the TCRdb table lists in-frame clones only, not all of them. This sample has roughly 60,000 clones, with approximately 62% found just once. The specimen sequenced was Tregs from blood. These receptors originate from a woman aged 18-29 years in good health.

The J gene is TRBJ2-1, the V gene TRBV9; 11 bases fit TRBD2. V was clipped by 4 bases and J by 4 bases; unmatched bases: 4. The CDR3 length is 15 residues. The germline V gene has CDR1 SGDLS and CDR2 YYNGEE. CDR3 coding DNA: TGTGCCAGCAGCACCCGACTAGCGGGATACAATGAGCAGTTCTTC. This encodes CASSTRLAGYNEQFF.

The gene calls are TRBV7-2 and TRBJ2-1; D perhaps matches TRBD2 (6 bases). This CDR3 spans 15 amino acids. Trimming shortened V by 5 bases and J by 2 bases, and 13 bases separated the two germline ends. Per the germline V gene, CDR1 is SGHTA and CDR2 is FQGNSA. The CDR3 coding sequence is TGTGCCAGCAGCCCCCGGCGGGGTCCCTACAATGAGCAGTTCTTC. Its translation is CASSPRRGPYNEQFF.